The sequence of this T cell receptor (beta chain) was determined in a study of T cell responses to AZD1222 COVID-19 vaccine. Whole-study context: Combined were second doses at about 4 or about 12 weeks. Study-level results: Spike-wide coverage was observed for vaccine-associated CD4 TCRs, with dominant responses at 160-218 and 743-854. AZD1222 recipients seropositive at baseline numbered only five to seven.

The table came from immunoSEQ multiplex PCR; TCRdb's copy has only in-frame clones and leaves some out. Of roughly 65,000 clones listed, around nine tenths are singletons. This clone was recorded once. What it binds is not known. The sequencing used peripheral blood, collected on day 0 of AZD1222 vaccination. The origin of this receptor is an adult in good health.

CDR3 amino acids: CASSKTGTTEAFF. CDR3 nucleotides: TGTGCCAGCAGTAAGACAGGGACCACTGAAGCTTTCTTT. The rearrangement uses TRBV6-4 and TRBJ1-1; 7 bases agree with TRBD1. V was pared by 5 bases and J by 4 bases, with 4 bases of the junction left unmatched. Germline CDR1 is MRHNA and CDR2 is SNTAGT. The CDR3 sequence is 13 residues long.